This T cell receptor (beta chain) was captured by sequencing in a study of blood T cell repertoires in COVID-19. Per the study methods: Cell counts per sample came from amplifying reference gene primers. Measured with immunoSEQ multiplex PCR; TCRdb has only the in-frame clones, and not every one. That table is the source of V, J and clone size, and D and trimming were worked out from the DNA. The sample carries approximately 200,000 clones, roughly 80% recorded once. The sample consisted of peripheral blood. The clonotype was recovered from a woman aged 30 to 39 with acute or convalescent COVID-19.

CDR3 DNA: TGTGCCAGTCGTGGGGTAGGCGGGAGGGCCAGAGGTGAGCAGTTCTTC. As protein: CASRGVGGRARGEQFF. The rearrangement links TRBV19 to TRBJ2-1; TRBD2 matches 9 bases. With 8 bases clipped from V and 9 bases from J, the junction kept 17 bases outside the gene matches. The CDR3 consists of 16 residues. Germline V gene sequence: CDR1 LNHDA, CDR2 SQIVND (reference sequence).